The entry below gives a single T cell receptor (beta chain) sequence along with its context. One end of the junction varies from germline; a read error may be responsible. This specimen includes other DNA sequences encoding the same CDR3. The PCR was carried out with 60 Vbeta primers and 13 Jbeta primers. Method: immunoSEQ multiplex PCR; TCRdb's copy keeps in-frame clones and lacks some. The table lists approximately 180,000 clones, roughly 73% of them singletons. Germline V gene sequence: CDR1 SNHLY, CDR2 FYNNEI. This CDR3 region has 11 residues. These data originate in a study of cytomegalovirus exposure and HLA in healthy donors.

The rearrangement uses TRBV2 and TRBJ1-1; TRBD1 aligns across 8 bases. Sequences were obtained from PBMCs. This sequence originates from a woman between 25 and 40 years old in good health and CMV-seronegative. The CDR3 DNA sequence: TGTGCCAGTAACGACAGGGGTGAAGCCTTCTTT. It translates to CASNDRGEAFF.